This TCR beta chain is drawn from a study of PD-1 blockade in classical Hodgkin lymphoma. V trimming: 1 base; J trimming: 1 base; junction bases outside the gene matches: 5. Germline V lookup: CDR1 MNHEY, CDR2 SMNVEV (reference sequence). This CDR3 spans 17 amino acids. Profiling relied on immunoSEQ multiplex PCR, and the TCRdb table lists in-frame clones only, not all of them. The data show just under 20,000 clones, with less than 85% seen just once and just over 2.5% held by the top ten. The time point was: cycle 4 day 1 (C4D1), after 6 weeks of nivolumab. Every patient was affected by relapse after autologous stem cell transplantation, while exposure to brentuximab vedotin was not uniform. Purification of CD4+ T cells from thawed PBMCs was achieved by magnetic negative selection.

The starting material was CD4+ T cells from blood, obtained before the fourth cycle of nivolumab. This clonotype was obtained from a human donor with classical Hodgkin lymphoma. This chain links TRBV27 with TRBJ2-2; TRBD1 matches 8 bases. The CDR3 reads CASSLLSGTGNTGELFF. CDR3 sequence (DNA): TGTGCCAGCAGTTTATTATCCGGGACAGGGAACACCGGGGAGCTGTTTTTT.